The 25 T cell receptor beta chains reported below all come from one sample, sequenced in a study of T cell responses to AZD1222 COVID-19 vaccine. The data were produced by immunoSEQ multiplex PCR, yet TCRdb's version contains in-frame clones alone and is incomplete. Of about 59,000 clones listed, 89% are singletons. Sequences were derived from peripheral blood, sampled 28 days after the second AZD1222 dose. These receptors were taken from an adult who received the AZD1222 COVID-19 vaccine.

The CDR3 region has the DNA TGTGCCAGCAGTTACGCCAGAGAGACCCAGTACTTC. Translating gives CASSYARETQYF. J is TRBJ2-5 and V is TRBV6-2 or TRBV6-3; D is unclear. Germline V lookup: CDR1 MNHEY, CDR2 SVGEGT. Between the trimmed V and J ends, which lost 2 bases and 4 bases, there was a span of 5 bases. This CDR3 has 12 amino acids.

This clone was seen only once. The CDR3 DNA reads TGTGCCACCAGCAGAGAGGCGGGAGAGACCCAGTACTTC. This translates into CATSREAGETQYF. This sequence joins TRBV15 and TRBJ2-5; D may be TRBD2 (5 bases). The V end was cut by 0 bases, the J end by 4 bases, with 6 bases between. The V gene's germline CDR1 is LNHNV and CDR2 YYDKDF (reference sequence). This CDR3 contains 13 residues.

The rearrangement links TRBV30 to TRBJ1-5; 8 bases map to TRBD1. CDR3 size: 14 residues. The V and J ends lost 5 bases and 6 bases, in that order; junction bases with no gene match: 9. Germline lookup yields CDR1 GTSNPN and CDR2 SVGIG (reference sequence). CDR3 in amino acids: CAWAGQGEAQPQHF. The DNA for the CDR3 is TGTGCCTGGGCTGGACAGGGAGAGGCTCAGCCCCAGCATTTT. Together with reference TRBV30 and TRBJ1-5, the CDR3 gives the full variable domain: SQTIHQWPATLVQPVGSPLSLECTVEGTSNPNLYWYRQAAGRGLQLLFYSVGIGQISSEVPQNLSASRPQDRQFILSSKKLLLSDSGFYLCAWAGQGEAQPQHFGDGTRLSIL.

J is TRBJ2-7 and V is TRBV29-1, with D perhaps TRBD1 or TRBD2 (5 bases each). Germline lookup yields CDR1 SQVTM and CDR2 ANQGSEA. CDR3 length equals 12 residues. V was shortened by 4 bases and J by 0 bases, with 7 bases between the two germline ends. CDR3 sequence: CSVVGVSYEQYF. Here the CDR3 DNA reads TGCAGCGTTGTGGGGGTCTCCTACGAGCAGTACTTC.

The V and J genes are TRBV5-1 and TRBJ2-7; D is ambiguous. The germline V and J ends were trimmed by 4 bases and 6 bases, with 20 bases remaining between them. CDR1 SGHRS and CDR2 YFSETQ come from the germline V gene. The CDR3 loop spans 15 amino acids. CDR3 coding DNA: TGCGCCAGCAGCCCAAAGACTGCGGCTGTGCTCGAGCAGTACTTC. Its translation: CASSPKTAAVLEQYF.

The rearrangement links TRBV19 to TRBJ2-2; D might be TRBD2 (6 bases). Germline CDR1 and CDR2: LNHDA and SQIVND (reference sequence). The germline V and J ends were trimmed by 0 bases and 4 bases, with 18 bases remaining between them. The CDR3 consists of 18 residues. The CDR3 spells CASSIDRGSWGSTGELFF. CDR3 in DNA: TGTGCCAGTAGTATAGATCGGGGGAGTTGGGGAAGCACCGGGGAGCTGTTTTTT.

The V and J genes are TRBV7-9 and TRBJ2-1; D not certain. Deletions cut 2 bases from V and 6 bases from J, with 11 bases between. The V gene's germline CDR1 is SEHNR and CDR2 FQNEAQ (reference sequence). This CDR3 has 14 residues. CDR3 DNA sequence: TGTGCCAGCAGCTTAAGATCCGTGCCCAATGAGCAGTTCTTC. Translating it yields CASSLRSVPNEQFF.

The genes are TRBV10-3 and TRBJ1-2, with 9 positions matching TRBD1. The ends lost 10 bases at V and 7 bases at J; junction bases unmatched: 7. Germline lookup yields CDR1 ENHRY and CDR2 SYGVKD. The CDR3 runs to 12 residues. CDR3 region: CATGTGIIGYTF. The CDR3, as DNA: TGTGCCACCGGGACAGGGATCATTGGCTACACCTTC.

The V and J genes are TRBV12-3 or TRBV12-4 and TRBJ1-5, with D possibly being TRBD1 (6 bases). Trimming shortened V by 1 base and J by 6 bases, and 7 bases separated the two germline ends. This CDR3 region has 13 residues. CDR3 coding DNA: TGTGCCAGCAGTTTAGGGACAGCTCAGCCCCAGCATTTT. Protein: CASSLGTAQPQHF.

V is TRBV10-1 and J is TRBJ1-6; 9 bases agree with TRBD1. J was trimmed by 9 bases and V by 8 bases; bases with no gene match: 5. Germline-derived CDR1 and CDR2 are WNHNN and SYGVQD (reference sequence). CDR3 length equals 13 residues. The CDR3 DNA reads as TGCGCCAGCTCGGACAGGGGCAGTTCACCCCTCCACTTT. Residues: CASSDRGSSPLHF.

This clone was recorded only once. This chain links TRBV6-1 with TRBJ2-5; D is uncertain. Germline assignment: CDR1 MNHNS and CDR2 SASEGT. This CDR3 has 14 residues. Trimming stripped 1 base from V and 7 bases from J, with 13 bases between. The CDR3 region is CASSEVVTTGTQYF. The CDR3 coding sequence is TGTGCCAGCAGTGAAGTAGTGACAACCGGGACCCAGTACTTC.

The genes are TRBV30 and TRBJ2-3, with unresolved D. Trimming removed 1 base at V and 1 base at J, with 15 bases between. CDR3 length equals 16 residues. Germline values: CDR1 GTSNPN, CDR2 SVGIG (reference sequence). CDR3 DNA: TGTGCCTGGAGTGGACCTCGGACCAGTGGCACAGATACGCAGTATTTT. Translating it yields CAWSGPRTSGTDTQYF.

J is TRBJ1-1 and V is TRBV1. TRBV1 is a documented pseudogene. CDR3 length: 11 residues. The CDR3 DNA reads TGCACCAGCCAACTGTCCCACGGAGCTTTCTTT. Amino acids: CTSQLSHGAFF.

CDR3 residues: CASSRLTGVTYEQYF. As DNA, the CDR3 is TGCGCCAGCAGCCGACTAACGGGCGTTACCTACGAGCAGTACTTC. This sequence joins TRBV4-1 and TRBJ2-7, with D possibly being TRBD2 (5 bases). The CDR3 is 15 residues long. From germline, CDR1 is MGHRA and CDR2 YSYEKL. The germline V and J ends were trimmed by 4 bases and 2 bases, with 15 bases remaining between them.

This clone has a single count. This sequence joins TRBV3-1 (or the pseudogene TRBV3-2) and TRBJ1-4; no clear D. Trimming left V 4 bases short and J 8 bases short, with 17 bases between. The germline CDR1 and CDR2 sequences are LGHDT and YNNKEL (reference sequence). The CDR3 is 15 residues long. The DNA for the CDR3 is TGTGCCAGCAGCCGAGGTGAGGTCTATGAAGAAAAACTGTTTTTT. It yields the protein CASSRGEVYEEKLFF.

The V gene is TRBV5-1, the J gene TRBJ1-4; D may be TRBD1 (6 bases). From germline, CDR1 is SGHRS and CDR2 YFSETQ. V dropped 0 bases and J dropped 0 bases, with 9 bases sitting between them. The CDR3 extends over 16 amino acids. The CDR3 DNA follows: TGCGCCAGCAGCTTGGGGGACATTTCAACTAATGAAAAACTGTTTTTT. Protein sequence: CASSLGDISTNEKLFF.

This clone has only one observation. This sequence joins TRBV20-1 and TRBJ2-2; D unresolved. This CDR3 comprises 15 residues. Germline V lookup: CDR1 DFQATT, CDR2 SNEGSKA (reference sequence). Trimming removed 3 bases at V and 3 bases at J, with 14 bases between. This CDR3 is CSASLTGKHTGELFF. The CDR3, as DNA: TGCAGTGCTAGTTTGACGGGTAAGCACACCGGGGAGCTGTTTTTT.

This sequence joins TRBV7-7 and TRBJ2-5; possibly TRBD2 for D (6 bases). The V end lost 2 bases, the J end lost 5 bases, and 18 bases lay between the germline ends. This CDR3 is 16 amino acids long. Germline V lookup: CDR1 SSHAT, CDR2 FNYEAQ (reference sequence). The CDR3 DNA is TGTGCCAGCAGCTTAAACGTCCGGGCGGGAACGGAGACCCAGTACTTC. Its protein is CASSLNVRAGTETQYF.

The chain is built from TRBV7-2 and TRBJ2-7; TRBD2 aligns across 9 bases. This CDR3 is built from 15 residues. CDR1 is SGHTA, CDR2 FQGNSA, per germline. With 0 bases clipped from V and 5 bases from J, the junction kept 5 bases outside the gene matches. CDR3 amino acids: CASSLAGLAGHEQYF. The CDR3 coding sequence is TGTGCCAGCAGCTTAGCTGGGCTAGCGGGACACGAGCAGTACTTC.

J is TRBJ1-2 and V is TRBV7-9; tentative D call: TRBD1 (5 bases). Germline CDR1 is SEHNR and CDR2 is FQNEAQ (reference sequence). This CDR3 comprises 18 residues. V was cut by 3 bases and J by 1 base, with 21 bases left in between. This chain's CDR3 is CASSLGLTDGIVNYGYTF. CDR3 DNA sequence: TGTGCCAGCAGCTTGGGACTGACGGATGGGATAGTTAACTATGGCTACACCTTC.

The chain combines TRBV10-2 with TRBJ1-5, with D uncertain. Germline V gene lookup returns CDR1 WSHSY and CDR2 SAAADI. This CDR3 has 12 residues. V lost 3 bases and J lost 6, with 6 bases in between. The CDR3 nucleotides are TGCGCCAGCAGTGACGACCGTCAGCCCCAGCATTTT. Protein: CASSDDRQPQHF.

The CDR3 is CSAGVGDTQYF. CDR3 nucleotides: TGCAGCGCGGGGGTTGGAGATACGCAGTATTTT. The V call is TRBV29-1, the J call TRBJ2-3, with D perhaps matching TRBD2 (6 bases). The V gene lost 7 bases and the J gene lost 5 bases, with 10 bases spanning the gap. The CDR3 extends over 11 amino acids. Germline V gene lookup returns CDR1 SQVTM and CDR2 ANQGSEA.

V is TRBV30 and J is TRBJ1-6, with a tentative D call TRBD1 (5 bases). Trimming removed 8 bases at V and 0 bases at J, with 14 bases between. Germline lookup yields CDR1 GTSNPN and CDR2 SVGIG (reference sequence). The CDR3 is made up of 15 amino acids. The CDR3 protein is CAGGRPSSYNSPLHF. For the CDR3, the DNA is TGTGCCGGGGGACGTCCAAGCTCCTATAATTCACCCCTCCACTTT.

The chain recombines TRBV6-5 with TRBJ1-5; D unclear. From germline, CDR1 is MNHEY and CDR2 SVGAGI. Trimming pared 8 bases from V and 2 bases from J, leaving 10 bases between. CDR3 length: 13 amino acids. CDR3 sequence reads: CASDMVGNQPQHF. CDR3 DNA sequence: TGTGCCAGCGACATGGTGGGCAATCAGCCCCAGCATTTT.

The V call is TRBV12-3 or TRBV12-4, the J call TRBJ1-1, with D tentatively TRBD1 (5 bases). This CDR3 is 12 amino acids long. Trimming shortened V by 6 bases and J by 7 bases, and 12 bases separated the two germline ends. In nucleotides, the CDR3 is TGTGCCAGCAGAGCAGGGCCGGGTGAAGCTTTCTTT. Residues: CASRAGPGEAFF.